This T cell receptor (beta chain) comes out of a study of vaccination effects on CD4 cells after COVID-19. Study results and limitations: Small numbers of convalescent patients limited the study. It also lacked early post-infection timepoints.

Sequencing was performed with immunoSEQ multiplex PCR; in TCRdb, only in-frame clones are kept and a portion is missing. The data hold 20,000 to 25,000 clones, with 65% to 70% observed a single time. J lost 6 bases, V lost 1 base, and 4 bases had no gene match. Germline V gene data show CDR1 as LGHNT and CDR2 as FRNRAP. This CDR3 comprises 15 residues. Regarding this clone: Antigen: not known.

Using viral peptide pools, the ViraFEST assay grew out antigen-specific CD4+ T cells prior to sequencing. At the end of 9 to 11 days of culture, CD4+ T cells were isolated. Nucleocapsid antibodies stayed negative before and after vaccination, showing no earlier SARS-CoV-2 infection. About 1.8 million PBMC were seeded per well and grown in the presence of 10 IU/ml IL-2 and 8.5 to 10 ug/ml peptides. In the cultures, half the medium was exchanged for IL-2 medium on days 3 and 7. This clonotype was obtained from a human donor who received a COVID-19 vaccine. This rearrangement joins TRBV12-5 to TRBJ2-2; 8 bases are a match to TRBD1. The sample consisted of CD4+ T cells from PBMCs cultured with HCoV-NL63 spike peptides, taken before COVID-19 vaccination. The CDR3 DNA follows: TGTGCTAGTGGTTTGGGCCAGGGGGCGGCCGGGGAGCTGTTTTTT. Amino acids: CASGLGQGAAGELFF.